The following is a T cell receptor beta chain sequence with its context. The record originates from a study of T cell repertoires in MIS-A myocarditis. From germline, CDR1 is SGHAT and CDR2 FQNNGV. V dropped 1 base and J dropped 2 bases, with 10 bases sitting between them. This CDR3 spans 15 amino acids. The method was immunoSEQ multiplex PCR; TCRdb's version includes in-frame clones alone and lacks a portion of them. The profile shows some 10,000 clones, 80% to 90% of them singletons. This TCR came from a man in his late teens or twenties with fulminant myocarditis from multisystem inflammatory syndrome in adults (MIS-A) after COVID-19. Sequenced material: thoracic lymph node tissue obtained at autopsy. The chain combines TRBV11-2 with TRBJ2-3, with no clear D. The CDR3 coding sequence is TGTGCCAGCAGCTTAGTGTTGGGCACCACAGATACGCAGTATTTT. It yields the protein CASSLVLGTTDTQYF.